The 27 T cell receptor beta chains below come from one sample, sequenced in a study of technical replicates of blood from a handful of donors. Data came from immunoSEQ multiplex PCR; TCRdb stores just in-frame clones and leaves some out. The profile shows about 94,000 clones, approximately 96% of them singletons. Sequenced: T cells isolated from PBMCs. The source is a human donor in good health.

The chain has TRBV28 and TRBJ1-4, with a weak D call TRBD1 (6 bases). Germline-derived CDR1 and CDR2 are MDHEN and SYDVKM. Trimming stripped 2 bases from V and 7 bases from J, with 20 bases between. The length of the CDR3 is 17 residues. The CDR3 is CASSLTDQGTVGEKLFF. Here the CDR3 DNA reads TGTGCCAGCAGTTTAACCGATCAGGGGACGGTGGGTGAAAAACTGTTTTTT.

This chain links TRBV6-5 with TRBJ2-3; 7 nucleotides line up with TRBD2. The CDR3 is 16 amino acids. Germline V gene lookup returns CDR1 MNHEY and CDR2 SVGAGI. Losses at the gene ends were 4 bases for V and 3 bases for J; bases not matched to a gene: 10. CDR3 in DNA: TGTGCCAGCAGTTCGCTTGGGAGGGCTTCGACAGATACGCAGTATTTT. Protein: CASSSLGRASTDTQYF.

This clone has a single count. This chain uses TRBV6-5 with TRBJ2-1, with 11 bases fitting TRBD2. The germline V gene encodes CDR1 MNHEY and CDR2 SVGAGI. Trimming removed 6 bases from V and 5 bases from J; junction bases left unmatched: 6. This CDR3 spans 15 amino acids. The CDR3 bases are TGTGCCAGCAGCCCCCTAGCGGGGGGCAACAATGAGCAGTTCTTC. It is translated as CASSPLAGGNNEQFF.

The V call is TRBV15, the J call TRBJ1-1; the match to TRBD1 covers 7 bases. V lost 5 bases and J lost 1; bases outside the gene matches: 4. Per the germline V gene, CDR1 is LNHNV and CDR2 is YYDKDF (reference sequence). The CDR3 extends over 14 amino acids. The CDR3 spells CATSHRTGNTEAFF. The CDR3 DNA reads as TGTGCCACCAGCCACCGGACAGGGAACACTGAAGCTTTCTTT.

The J gene is TRBJ2-7, the V gene TRBV5-5, with D tentatively TRBD1 (7 bases). Trimming cost V 0 bases and J 1 base, with 14 bases left between them. CDR3 length: 16 amino acids. Germline values: CDR1 SGHKS, CDR2 YYEKEE (reference sequence). The DNA of the CDR3 is TGTGCCAGCAGCTTGGGTCGAGCAGGGGGGTCCTACGAGCAGTACTTC. As protein: CASSLGRAGGSYEQYF.

CDR3 protein: CASRGQANTGELFF. Written as DNA, the CDR3 is TGTGCCAGCCGGGGACAGGCGAACACCGGGGAGCTGTTTTTT. The chain is built from TRBV6-1 and TRBJ2-2; 8 nucleotides match TRBD1. The CDR3 extends over 14 amino acids. The germline gives CDR1 MNHNS, CDR2 SASEGT. The ends lost 8 bases at V and 0 bases at J; junction bases unmatched: 2.

This sequence joins TRBV6-5 and TRBJ2-7; TRBD2 matches at 13 bases. Germline V gene sequence: CDR1 MNHEY, CDR2 SVGAGI. The CDR3 covers 15 residues. Trimming took 4 bases from V and 3 from J; bases not matched to a gene: 3. In DNA form, the CDR3 reads TGTGCCAGCAGTTCCCGGACTAGCGGGAGCTACGAGCAGTACTTC. Protein product: CASSSRTSGSYEQYF.

The chain combines TRBV15 with TRBJ2-5, with D possibly TRBD2 on 5 matching bases. CDR1 is LNHNV and CDR2 is YYDKDF in the germline V gene (reference sequence). The CDR3 consists of 15 residues. Deletions cut 3 bases from V and 1 base from J, with 12 bases between. The CDR3 DNA sequence: TGTGCCACCAGCAGCCTTAGCGTTACCCAAGAGACCCAGTACTTC. Its translation is CATSSLSVTQETQYF.

V usage is TRBV28 and J usage is TRBJ2-5; possibly TRBD1 for D (6 bases). The CDR3 totals 15 residues. Per the germline V gene, CDR1 is MDHEN and CDR2 is SYDVKM. The V gene lost 5 bases and the J gene lost 4 bases, with 17 bases spanning the gap. DNA for the CDR3: TGTGCCAGCAGTCTGACAGGCCTCCTCACAGAGACCCAGTACTTC. It codes for CASSLTGLLTETQYF.

The chain is built from TRBV5-1 and TRBJ1-1; D remains ambiguous. Per the germline V gene, CDR1 is SGHRS and CDR2 is YFSETQ. The CDR3 loop spans 13 amino acids. Trimming removed 4 bases from V and 4 bases from J, with 11 bases in between. This chain's CDR3 is CASSTGLGTEAFF. DNA of the CDR3: TGCGCCAGCAGCACTGGACTGGGCACTGAAGCTTTCTTT.

This clone was recorded only once. The CDR3 DNA sequence: TGTGCCAGCAGTTACTCTAGCGGGGGGATCTACGAGCAGTACTTC. It is translated as CASSYSSGGIYEQYF. The chain uses TRBV6-6 and TRBJ2-7, with TRBD2 matching 10 bases. The ends lost 0 bases at V and 3 bases at J; junction bases unmatched: 2. The CDR3 loop spans 15 amino acids. Germline assignment: CDR1 MNHNY and CDR2 SVGAGI (reference sequence).

The sample holds one count of this clone. The chain carries TRBV5-1 and TRBJ2-4; D may be TRBD1 (6 bases). The V and J ends lost 4 bases and 0 bases respectively, with 14 bases between them. The CDR3 has 16 amino acids. Germline lookup yields CDR1 SGHRS and CDR2 YFSETQ. Written as DNA, the CDR3 is TGCGCCAGCAGCGTCGGACAGACGTTAGCCAAAAACATTCAGTACTTC. Translating it yields CASSVGQTLAKNIQYF.

The chain combines TRBV9 with TRBJ2-7, with 11 bases lining up with TRBD1. Germline CDR1 is SGDLS and CDR2 is YYNGEE. The CDR3 is 15 residues long. Trimming took 3 bases from V and 2 from J; bases not matched to a gene: 4. CDR3 coding DNA: TGTGCCAGCAGCGCGGGGACAGGGGGGCCCTACGAGCAGTACTTC. It translates to CASSAGTGGPYEQYF. Drawing the rest from reference TRBV9 and TRBJ2-7, the complete variable domain is DSGVTQTPKHLITATGQRVTLRCSPRSGDLSVYWYQQSLDQGLQFLIQYYNGEERAKGNILERFSAQQFPDLHSELNLSSLELGDSALYFCASSAGTGGPYEQYFGPGTRLTVT.

This rearrangement joins TRBV28 to TRBJ1-2, with D uncertain. Germline lookup yields CDR1 MDHEN and CDR2 SYDVKM. The CDR3 sequence is 13 residues long. The ends were cut back, 6 bases at V and 6 bases at J, with 14 bases in the middle. CDR3 residues: CASRSGITNGYTF. The CDR3 DNA is TGTGCCAGCAGATCCGGGATTACTAATGGCTACACCTTC.

This rearrangement joins TRBV4-1 to TRBJ2-2, with D unresolved. The CDR3 loop spans 15 amino acids. The V end lost 1 base, the J end lost 0 bases, and 6 bases lay between the germline ends. Germline loops: CDR1 MGHRA, CDR2 YSYEKL. For the CDR3, the DNA is TGCGCCAGCAGCCAAGCTCAGACGAACACCGGGGAGCTGTTTTTT. Its translation: CASSQAQTNTGELFF.

The V gene is TRBV28, the J gene TRBJ1-2, with D uncertain. The length of the CDR3 is 14 residues. Trimming shortened V by 3 bases and J by 4 bases, and 12 bases separated the two germline ends. Germline CDR1 MDHEN, CDR2 SYDVKM. The CDR3 DNA is TGTGCCAGCAGTTTTCCGGAGATTGGCTATGGCTACACCTTC. This sequence encodes CASSFPEIGYGYTF.

CDR3 nucleotide sequence: TGTGCCAGCAGTTCCCCCCCCGGGGGAGGCAATAGCAATCAGCCCCAGCATTTT. This gives the protein CASSSPPGGGNSNQPQHF. The rearrangement links TRBV27 to TRBJ1-5; a weak D match, TRBD1 (5 bases). Trimming took 4 bases from V and 0 from J, leaving 19 bases between them. This CDR3 is built from 18 residues. Germline CDR1 MNHEY, CDR2 SMNVEV (reference sequence).

V gene TRBV6-4 combines with J gene TRBJ2-2, with D maybe TRBD2 (6 bases). The CDR3 is made up of 15 amino acids. The germline CDR1 and CDR2 sequences are MRHNA and SNTAGT. V was cut by 0 bases and J by 4 bases, with 9 bases left in between. CDR3 sequence (DNA): TGTGCCAGCAGTGACTCGGAGGGCGGCACCGGGGAGCTGTTTTTT. The encoded protein is CASSDSEGGTGELFF.

V is TRBV6-4 and J is TRBJ2-2; TRBD2 aligns across 7 bases. Germline V gene data show CDR1 as MRHNA and CDR2 as SNTAGT. With V trimmed by 4 bases and J by 3 bases, 5 bases remained unmatched. This CDR3 is built from 15 residues. The CDR3 region is CASSVIAGDTGELFF. The CDR3 bases are TGTGCCAGCAGTGTAATCGCGGGAGACACCGGGGAGCTGTTTTTT.

The J gene is TRBJ2-4, the V gene TRBV7-9, with TRBD2 matching 7 bases. The germline V gene has CDR1 SEHNR and CDR2 FQNEAQ (reference sequence). The CDR3 has 16 amino acids. Germline trimming cut 2 bases from V and 2 bases from J; bases unmatched to any gene: 6. The CDR3 loop reads CASSLLPGTTKNIQYF. Written as DNA, the CDR3 is TGTGCCAGCAGCTTACTTCCGGGGACTACCAAAAACATTCAGTACTTC. Full variable domain (remainder filled in from reference TRBV7-9 and TRBJ2-4): DTGVSQNPRHKITKRGQNVTFRCDPISEHNRLYWYRQTLGQGPEFLTYFQNEAQLEKSRLLSDRFSAERPKGSFSTLEIQRTEQGDSAMYLCASSLLPGTTKNIQYFGAGTRLSVL.

The chain employs TRBV5-1 and TRBJ1-1, with D maybe TRBD1 (6 bases). Germline-derived CDR1 and CDR2 are SGHRS and YFSETQ. The length of the CDR3 is 16 residues. V was cut by 0 bases and J by 3 bases, with 15 bases left in between. CDR3 DNA: TGCGCCAGCAGCTTGGCGGTCAGGGGCGACGACACTGAAGCTTTCTTT. Protein product: CASSLAVRGDDTEAFF.

The chain employs TRBV20-1 and TRBJ2-5; D remains ambiguous. The V gene's germline CDR1 is DFQATT and CDR2 SNEGSKA (reference sequence). The V end was cut by 2 bases, the J end by 5 bases, with 3 bases between. The CDR3 is 10 amino acids. This CDR3 reads CSARSETQYF. The CDR3 nucleotides read TGCAGTGCTAGATCGGAGACCCAGTACTTC.

The V call is TRBV30, the J call TRBJ1-1; D gene ambiguous. The V gene's germline CDR1 is GTSNPN and CDR2 SVGIG (reference sequence). This CDR3 region has 11 residues. Trimming left V 3 bases short and J 11 bases short, with 13 bases between. The CDR3 DNA sequence: TGTGCCTGGAGCGGCCCGCCGAGGGCTTTCTTT. Its protein is CAWSGPPRAFF.

This clone was observed a single time. V gene TRBV29-1 combines with J gene TRBJ2-1; a possible D gene is TRBD1 (5 bases). V dropped 8 bases and J dropped 4 bases, with 15 bases sitting between them. This CDR3 is 13 amino acids long. The germline gives CDR1 SQVTM, CDR2 ANQGSEA. CDR3 sequence: CSHRQGTYNEQFF. The DNA for the CDR3 is TGCAGCCACCGGCAGGGAACTTACAATGAGCAGTTCTTC.

The chain couples TRBV14 to TRBJ2-1; 7 bases align to TRBD1. Losses at the gene ends were 4 bases for V and 2 bases for J; bases not matched to a gene: 5. Germline loops: CDR1 SGHDN, CDR2 FVKESK. The CDR3 is 15 amino acids. For the CDR3, the DNA is TGTGCCAGCAGCCGGGGGACAGTTGCCTACAATGAGCAGTTCTTC. Translating gives CASSRGTVAYNEQFF.

The gene calls are TRBV19 and TRBJ2-7; the D gene is possibly TRBD2 (5 bases). Trimming took off 4 bases at V and 0 bases at J, with 16 bases between the two ends. CDR3 length equals 16 residues. The germline V gene encodes CDR1 LNHDA and CDR2 SQIVND (reference sequence). CDR3 region: CASSTSNWESSYEQYF. CDR3 nucleotide sequence: TGTGCCAGTAGTACCAGTAATTGGGAGAGCTCCTACGAGCAGTACTTC.

CDR3 residues: CASSIRLAIGANTGELFF. The DNA of the CDR3 is TGTGCCAGTAGTATAAGGCTAGCGATTGGTGCGAACACCGGGGAGCTGTTTTTT. The chain uses TRBV19 and TRBJ2-2; possible D gene TRBD2, 6 bases. V gave up 2 bases and J gave up 0 bases, with 16 bases separating them. The CDR3 spans 18 residues. The V gene's germline CDR1 is LNHDA and CDR2 SQIVND (reference sequence). Full variable domain (missing parts from reference TRBV19 and TRBJ2-2): DGGITQSPKYLFRKEGQNVTLSCEQNLNHDAMYWYRQDPGQGLRLIYYSQIVNDFQKGDIAEGYSVSREKKESFPLTVTSAQKNPTAFYLCASSIRLAIGANTGELFFGEGSRLTVL.